What follows are 9 T cell receptor beta chains derived from one specimen sequenced in a study of blood T cell repertoires in COVID-19. Some clones are missing from TCRdb's copy, which holds only in-frame ones; the method was immunoSEQ multiplex PCR. The sample lists 140,000 to 150,000 clones; roughly three quarters were seen once. Material for sequencing was PBMCs or T cells enriched from blood (not recorded which). These TCRs come from a woman aged 45-65 years who had recovered from COVID-19.

In DNA form, the CDR3 reads TGTGCCAGCCGTACTGGAGACCTACGGGGCACTGAAGCTTTCTTT. It translates to CASRTGDLRGTEAFF. J is TRBJ1-1 and V is TRBV11-2; D gene uncertain. In germline, CDR1 is SGHAT, CDR2 FQNNGV. The CDR3 has 15 amino acids. V lost 8 bases and J lost 4, with 20 bases in between.

This chain joins TRBV10-3 and TRBJ1-2; the match to TRBD1 covers 9 bases. CDR3 size: 13 residues. V was pared by 7 bases and J by 5 bases, with 5 bases of the junction left unmatched. Germline CDR1 reads ENHRY; CDR2 reads SYGVKD. CDR3 coding DNA: TGTGCCATCAAGGGGGGACAGGGTTATGGCTACACCTTC. This gives the protein CAIKGGQGYGYTF.

This chain links TRBV5-4 with TRBJ1-1, with 9 bases fitting TRBD1. V was clipped by 3 bases and J by 7 bases; unmatched bases: 7. This CDR3 has 14 amino acids. CDR1 and CDR2 (germline): SGHNT, YYREEE (reference sequence). CDR3 protein: CASSSPGQGDEAFF. The CDR3 nucleotides read TGTGCCAGCAGCTCGCCGGGACAGGGAGATGAAGCTTTCTTT.

The V call is TRBV6-4, the J call TRBJ1-2; unclear D gene. V was pared by 3 bases and J by 4 bases, with 18 bases between. The germline gives CDR1 MRHNA, CDR2 SNTAGT. There are 16 residues in the CDR3. CDR3 in DNA: TGTGCCAGCAGTGAAACTGGTGAGACGGAGGTCTATGGCTACACCTTC. Translation: CASSETGETEVYGYTF.

This clone has more than one count but fewer than ten. The chain links TRBV20-1 to TRBJ1-2, with 9 bases matching TRBD1. This CDR3 has 15 amino acids. CDR1 and CDR2 from the germline V gene are DFQATT and SNEGSKA (reference sequence). The trim removed 3 bases at V and 7 bases at J, leaving 12 bases unmatched. The chain's CDR3 is CSASSPGTGSLGYTF. In DNA, the CDR3 is TGCAGTGCTAGTAGCCCCGGGACAGGGTCCCTTGGCTACACCTTC.

The chain couples TRBV29-1 to TRBJ2-5; TRBD1 matches 9 bases. Per the germline V gene, CDR1 is SQVTM and CDR2 is ANQGSEA. The length of the CDR3 is 14 residues. The ends lost 4 bases at V and 5 bases at J; junction bases unmatched: 8. The CDR3 region is CSVVQGAFGETQYF. The DNA for the CDR3 is TGCAGCGTTGTACAGGGGGCATTTGGGGAGACCCAGTACTTC.

To note about this clone: The junction does not match germline at one end; this may be a read error. This sequence joins TRBV2 and TRBJ2-5; 10 positions agree with TRBD2. Germline assignment: CDR1 SNHLY and CDR2 FYNNEI. The CDR3 runs 11 residues. This chain's CDR3 is CASSERAGGDF. The CDR3 DNA is TGTGCCAGCAGTGAACGAGCGGGGGGGGACTTC.

This clone was counted a single time. J is TRBJ1-2 and V is TRBV28; tentative D call: TRBD1 (5 bases). Germline-derived CDR1 and CDR2 are MDHEN and SYDVKM. V lost 5 bases and J lost 6, with 13 bases in between. CDR3 length: 13 residues. CDR3 sequence: CASSPTLRDGYTF. The CDR3 DNA reads as TGTGCCAGCAGTCCAACCCTCAGGGATGGCTACACCTTC.

The chain couples TRBV29-1 to TRBJ1-3, with D possibly matching TRBD1 (6 bases). The CDR3 covers 12 residues. Germline loops: CDR1 SQVTM, CDR2 ANQGSEA. Trimming stripped 6 bases from V and 8 bases from J, with 14 bases between. This CDR3 is CSVDRQVDTIYF. CDR3 nucleotides: TGCAGCGTGGATCGACAGGTCGACACCATATATTTT. Full variable domain (outside the CDR3, taken from reference TRBV29-1 and TRBJ1-3): SAVISQKPSRDICQRGTSLTIQCQVDSQVTMMFWYRQQPGQSLTLIATANQGSEATYESGFVIDKFPISRPNLTFSTLTVSNMSPEDSSIYLCSVDRQVDTIYFGEGSWLTVV.